These 2 T cell receptor beta chains originate from one sample sequenced in a study of shared clonotypes between healthy human individuals. Clones were read by immunoSEQ multiplex PCR, and TCRdb kept only the in-frame ones, dropping some. The table shows about 1.1 million clones, with 77% occurring only once. The sequencing input was memory CD4+ T cells from PBMCs. The sample's subset: CD45RA-negative fraction. The receptors were sampled from a man younger than 35 in good health. Some clones in this sample may be carry-over from other donors' samples.

This clone was counted many times. This sequence joins TRBV29-1 and TRBJ2-7, with D unclear. Looked up from germline, CDR1 is SQVTM and CDR2 is ANQGSEA. Between the trimmed V and J ends, which lost 1 base and 3 bases, there was a span of 13 bases. This CDR3 is built from 14 residues. This CDR3 reads CSVEGQVGRYEQYF. DNA of the CDR3: TGCAGCGTTGAAGGGCAGGTGGGTCGCTACGAGCAGTACTTC.

This chain connects TRBV15 to TRBJ2-6; the match to TRBD1 covers 8 bases. In germline, CDR1 is LNHNV, CDR2 YYDKDF (reference sequence). Unmatched junction bases numbered 8, after V lost 2 bases and J lost 2 bases. The CDR3 extends over 18 amino acids. Here the CDR3 reads CATSRQPTGVAGANVLTF. CDR3 nucleotides: TGTGCCACCAGCAGACAACCGACAGGGGTGGCTGGGGCCAACGTCCTGACTTTC.